This is a list of T cell receptor beta chains from one sample in a study of OX40 agonist ivuxolimab in advanced cancers. Using immunoSEQ multiplex PCR, the repertoire was profiled, and TCRdb retains in-frame clones only, with some absent. The sample carries almost 50,000 clones, 75% to 90% recorded once. Sample: CD4+ or CD8+ T cells sorted from blood, taken in a trial of the OX40 agonist ivuxolimab. Source of these receptors: an adult with an advanced solid tumor such as melanoma, head and neck, liver or kidney cancer. Each CDR3 is given with its conserved first and last residue. A D gene is named only where the DNA matches it firmly. Size tells how often a clone was seen (once, few, many) or the class of an expanded clone, and some rows leave it out.

d_call	j_call	v_call	clone_size	cdr3_nt	cdr3_aa
TRBD2	TRBJ2-7	TRBV30	.	TGTGCCTGGAGTTCGGGGACTAGCGGTTACGAGCAGTACTTC	CAWSSGTSGYEQYF
TRBD1	TRBJ1-2	TRBV7-6	.	TGTGCCAGCAGCCTTACCCCGGGACAGGGCTATGGCTACACCTTC	CASSLTPGQGYGYTF
TRBD1	TRBJ2-1	TRBV6-5	.	TGTGCCAGCAGTTACAGGACAGGGGGTTCAGATGAGCAGTTCTTC	CASSYRTGGSDEQFF
.	TRBJ1-1	TRBV6-5	.	TGTGCCAGCAGTTACGGGGGGTCTGAAGCTTTCTTT	CASSYGGSEAFF
TRBD2	TRBJ2-1	TRBV6-6	.	TGTGCCAGCAGACGACTAGCCGACAATGAGCAGTTCTTC	CASRRLADNEQFF
.	TRBJ1-1	TRBV7-9	.	TGTGCCAGCAGCTTAGGAGGCAGTCCGAACACTGAAGCTTTCTTT	CASSLGGSPNTEAFF
.	TRBJ2-1	TRBV5-1	once	TGCGCCAGCAGCTGGGGGATCTATGAGCGGAACAATGAGCAGTTCTTC	CASSWGIYERNNEQFF
.	TRBJ1-1	TRBV30	.	TGTGCCTGGAGTACCCGCGGGCTTGAAGCTTTCTTT	CAWSTRGLEAFF
.	TRBJ1-2	TRBV22-1	.	TGTCCTGGGAGACGTATAAGAGCGAGAAAGACCTATGGCTACACCTTC	CPGRRIRARKTYGYTF
.	TRBJ2-5	TRBV18	.	TGTGCCAGCTCACCTCAGTTAGGGACCCAAGAGACCCAGTACTTC	CASSPQLGTQETQYF
.	TRBJ2-3	TRBV5-1	few	TGCGCCAGCAGCTTGGTGGTGGATCGGAGACCAGATACGCAGTATTTT	CASSLVVDRRPDTQYF
.	TRBJ2-7	TRBV19	.	TGTGCCAGTAGTAGGGGCAGGTGGGCAGACGAGCAGTACTTC	CASSRGRWADEQYF
.	TRBJ1-2	TRBV6-5	once	TGTGCCAGCAGTCCTTATCCTTCCTATGGCTACACCTTC	CASSPYPSYGYTF
TRBD1	TRBJ2-7	TRBV28	.	TGTGCCAGCAGTTTAGGACAGGACTACGAGCAGTACTTC	CASSLGQDYEQYF
TRBD2	TRBJ2-7	TRBV5-1	.	TGCGCCAGCAGCGGGGGAGGGCCCACCTACGAGCAGTACTTC	CASSGGGPTYEQYF
.	TRBJ2-7	TRBV7-2	.	TGTGCCAGCAGCTTGACCAGGGACCGGCCCTACGAGCAGTACTTC	CASSLTRDRPYEQYF
.	TRBJ1-2	TRBV7-9	.	TGTGCCAGCAGCTACATGGGGCGGGACACTGGCTACACCTTC	CASSYMGRDTGYTF
TRBD1	TRBJ1-5	TRBV7-8	.	TGTGCCAGCAGCTTAGCCCAGGGGGTTGATCAGCCCCAGCATTTT	CASSLAQGVDQPQHF
.	TRBJ2-7	TRBV7-2	.	TGTGCCAGCAGCTTAGCTGCGACGGAGCCCTCCTACGAGCAGTACTTC	CASSLAATEPSYEQYF
TRBD2	TRBJ2-7	TRBV7-8	.	TGTGCCAGCAGGCGAACGCTCGGGGGGGGGTACGAGCAGTACTTC	CASRRTLGGGYEQYF
.	TRBJ1-6	TRBV16	.	TGTGCCAGCAGCCAATCGGCAGACCAAGGTTATTCACCCCTCCACTTT	CASSQSADQGYSPLHF
TRBD2	TRBJ2-5	TRBV2	once	TGTGCCAGCAGAGCGGGACTAGCGGGAGAGACCCAGTACTTC	CASRAGLAGETQYF
TRBD2	TRBJ2-1	TRBV19	.	TGTGCCAGTAGTATAGTCGGGACTAGCGGGAGGGAACGTGAGCAGTTCTTC	CASSIVGTSGREREQFF
.	TRBJ2-7	TRBV2	once	TGTGCCAGCAGTGAAGTGGAAGGGTACTACGAGCAGTACTTC	CASSEVEGYYEQYF
TRBD2	TRBJ2-1	TRBV9	.	TGTGCCAGCAGCCCGACGACTGGGGCTAGCGGGGGTAATGAGCAGTTCTTC	CASSPTTGASGGNEQFF
TRBD2	TRBJ2-7	TRBV30	.	TGTGCCTGGAGTTGGCGGGAGAGATCCTACGAGCAGTACTTC	CAWSWRERSYEQYF
.	TRBJ1-1	TRBV9	few	TGTGCCAGTTCCAGGAATGGTCTGAACACTGAAGCTTTCTTT	CASSRNGLNTEAFF
.	TRBJ2-1	TRBV7-2	.	TGTGCCAGCAGCCCCGGACTCGTAAATGAGCAGTTCTTC	CASSPGLVNEQFF
TRBD1	TRBJ2-1	TRBV2	.	TGTGCCAGCAGTGATTCTAGACAGGGGGCCCTCGAGCAGTTCTTC	CASSDSRQGALEQFF
.	TRBJ2-7	TRBV2	.	TGTGCCAGCAATGAGGGGGCCTACGAGCAGTACTTC	CASNEGAYEQYF
.	TRBJ1-1	TRBV7-9	.	TGTGCCAGCAGCTTAGGTATTGAAGCTTTCTTT	CASSLGIEAFF
.	TRBJ1-2	TRBV28	many	TGTGCCAGCAAGCTAACTAACTATGGCTACACCTTC	CASKLTNYGYTF
.	TRBJ1-1	TRBV5-1	.	TGCGCCAGCAGCTTGGACAGTTCGAACACTGAAGCTTTCTTT	CASSLDSSNTEAFF
.	TRBJ2-1	TRBV11-1	.	TGTGCCAGCAGCACCCGACAGGAACTATACAATGAGCAGTTCTTC	CASSTRQELYNEQFF
TRBD1	TRBJ1-2	TRBV6-1	.	TGTGCCAGCACCTCCCGGGACAGGGTGTTAGATGGCTACACCTTC	CASTSRDRVLDGYTF
.	TRBJ2-3	TRBV4-3	.	TGCGCCAGCAGCCAAGGGGCTCTCGGAGAGACAGATACGCAGTATTTT	CASSQGALGETDTQYF
TRBD2	TRBJ2-1	TRBV9	few	TGTGCCAGCAGCCCCAGCGGGAGCTCCTACAATGAGCAGTTCTTC	CASSPSGSSYNEQFF
.	TRBJ2-7	TRBV9	.	TGTGCCAGCAGCGTAGGGGGACACCCACCGTCTAACGAGCAGTACTTC	CASSVGGHPPSNEQYF
TRBD1	TRBJ1-2	TRBV6-5	.	TGTGCCAGCAGTTCTACTACGGAGGGGGCTACCTATGGCTACACCTTC	CASSSTTEGATYGYTF
.	TRBJ1-1	TRBV6-5	.	TGTGCCAGCAGTCAAGGAACTGAAGCTTTCTTT	CASSQGTEAFF
.	TRBJ1-5	TRBV28	.	TGTGCCAGCAGTTTACACAGAGGCAATCAGCCCCAGCATTTT	CASSLHRGNQPQHF
TRBD1	TRBJ2-4	TRBV19	.	TGTGCCAGTAGTATTCTTGGGACAGGGGGTTATAATCAGTACTTC	CASSILGTGGYNQYF
TRBD2	TRBJ2-2	TRBV6-5	.	TGTGCCAGCAGTTACGGGACTATTAACACCGGGGAGCTGTTTTTT	CASSYGTINTGELFF
.	TRBJ2-7	TRBV19	.	TGTGCCAGTAGTATGGGTCACTCCAGCTCCTACGAGCAGTACTTC	CASSMGHSSSYEQYF
.	TRBJ2-7	TRBV4-2	.	TGTGCCAGCAGCCAAGAATTCGAGGAGCGGGCCTACGAGCAGTACTTC	CASSQEFEERAYEQYF
.	TRBJ2-7	TRBV5-1	once	TGCGCCAGCGGCCCTCGGGATTCCTACGAGCAGTACTTC	CASGPRDSYEQYF
TRBD2	TRBJ2-7	TRBV27	.	TGTGCCAGCAGTTTATATCCTAGCGGAAGCTCCTACGAGCAGTACTTC	CASSLYPSGSSYEQYF
.	TRBJ1-2	TRBV27	.	TGTGCCAGCAGTCCTTATGTGGGGCGGTACTATGGCTACACCTTC	CASSPYVGRYYGYTF
.	TRBJ2-7	TRBV4-3	.	TGCGCCAGCAGCCAAGCCAGGGCCTACGAGCAGTACTTC	CASSQARAYEQYF
.	TRBJ2-3	TRBV28	.	TGTGCCAGCGGGGGACGAGATACGCAGTATTTT	CASGGRDTQYF